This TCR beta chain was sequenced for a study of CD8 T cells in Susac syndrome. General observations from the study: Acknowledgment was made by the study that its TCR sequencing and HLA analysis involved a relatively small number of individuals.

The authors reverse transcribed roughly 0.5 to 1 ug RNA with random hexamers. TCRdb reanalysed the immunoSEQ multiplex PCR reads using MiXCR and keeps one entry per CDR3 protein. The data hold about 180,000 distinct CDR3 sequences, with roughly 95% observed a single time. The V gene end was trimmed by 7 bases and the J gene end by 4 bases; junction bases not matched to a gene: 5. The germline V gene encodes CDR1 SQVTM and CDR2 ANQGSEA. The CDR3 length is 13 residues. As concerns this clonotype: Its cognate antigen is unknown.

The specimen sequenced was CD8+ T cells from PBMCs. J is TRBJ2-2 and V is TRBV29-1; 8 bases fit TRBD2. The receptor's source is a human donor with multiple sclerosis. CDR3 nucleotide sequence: TGCAGCGCTCGACTAGCGAGCACCGGGGAGCTGTTTTTT. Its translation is CSARLASTGELFF.